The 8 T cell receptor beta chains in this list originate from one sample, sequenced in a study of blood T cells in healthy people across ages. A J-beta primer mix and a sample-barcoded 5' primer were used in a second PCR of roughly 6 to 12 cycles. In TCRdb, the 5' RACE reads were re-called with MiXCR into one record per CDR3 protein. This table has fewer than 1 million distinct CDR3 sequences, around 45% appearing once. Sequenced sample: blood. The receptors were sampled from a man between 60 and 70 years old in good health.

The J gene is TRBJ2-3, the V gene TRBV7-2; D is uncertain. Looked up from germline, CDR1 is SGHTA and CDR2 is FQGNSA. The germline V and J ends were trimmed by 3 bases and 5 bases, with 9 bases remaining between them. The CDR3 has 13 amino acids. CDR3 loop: CASSFGSGDTQYF. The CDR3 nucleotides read TGTGCCAGCAGCTTCGGGTCTGGAGATACGCAGTATTTT.

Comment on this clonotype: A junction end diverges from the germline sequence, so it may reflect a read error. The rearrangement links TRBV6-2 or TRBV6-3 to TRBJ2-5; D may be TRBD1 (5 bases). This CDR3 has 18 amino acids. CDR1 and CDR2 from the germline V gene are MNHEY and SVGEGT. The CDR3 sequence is CACSSHWASPPGKETQYF. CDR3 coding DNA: TGTGCCTGCAGTTCCCACTGGGCCTCCCCGCCAGGGAAAGAGACCCAGTACTTC.

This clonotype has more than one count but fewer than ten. The CDR3 loop is CASSDVVGGPGNEQFF. The CDR3 nucleotides read TGTGCCAGCAGTGACGTCGTGGGGGGGCCAGGCAATGAGCAGTTCTTC. The chain is built from TRBV6-4 and TRBJ2-1; maybe TRBD2 (7 bases). Trimming took off 2 bases at V and 6 bases at J, with 17 bases between the two ends. Germline CDR1 is MRHNA and CDR2 is SNTAGT. The CDR3 loop spans 16 amino acids.

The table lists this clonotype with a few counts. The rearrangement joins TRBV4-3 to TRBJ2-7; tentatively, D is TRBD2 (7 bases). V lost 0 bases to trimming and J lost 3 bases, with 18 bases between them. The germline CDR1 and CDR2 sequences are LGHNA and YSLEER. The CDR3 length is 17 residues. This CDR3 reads CASSQEPSGGGYYEQYF. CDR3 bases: TGCGCCAGCAGCCAAGAACCCTCGGGGGGCGGCTACTACGAGCAGTACTTC.

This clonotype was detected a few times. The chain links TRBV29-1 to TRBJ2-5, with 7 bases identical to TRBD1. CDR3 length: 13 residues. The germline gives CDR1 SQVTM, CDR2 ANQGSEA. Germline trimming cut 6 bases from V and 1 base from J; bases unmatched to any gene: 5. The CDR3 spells CSVNNRGQETQYF. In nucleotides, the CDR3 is TGCAGCGTAAACAACAGGGGCCAAGAGACCCAGTACTTC.

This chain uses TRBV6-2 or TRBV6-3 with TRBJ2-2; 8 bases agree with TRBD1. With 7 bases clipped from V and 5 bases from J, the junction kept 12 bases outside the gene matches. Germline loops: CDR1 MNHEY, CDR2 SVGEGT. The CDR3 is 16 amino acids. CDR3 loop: CASTSGQGAPTGELFF. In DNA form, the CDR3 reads TGTGCCAGCACCTCCGGGCAGGGGGCCCCTACCGGGGAGCTGTTTTTT.

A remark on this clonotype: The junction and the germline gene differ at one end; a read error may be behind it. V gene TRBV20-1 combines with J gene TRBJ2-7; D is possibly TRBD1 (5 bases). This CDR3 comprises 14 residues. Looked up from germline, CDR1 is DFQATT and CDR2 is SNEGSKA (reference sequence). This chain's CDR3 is CSARKGYKSYKQYF. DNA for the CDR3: TGCAGTGCTAGAAAGGGGTATAAATCCTACAAGCAGTACTTC.

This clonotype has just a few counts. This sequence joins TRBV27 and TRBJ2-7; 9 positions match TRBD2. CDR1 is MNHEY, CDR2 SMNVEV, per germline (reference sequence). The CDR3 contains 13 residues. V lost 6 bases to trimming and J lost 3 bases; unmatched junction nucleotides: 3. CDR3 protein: CASSEAGGYEQYF. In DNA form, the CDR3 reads TGTGCCAGCAGCGAAGCGGGGGGCTACGAGCAGTACTTC.